This is a list of T cell receptor beta chains from one sample in a study of OX40 agonist ivuxolimab in advanced cancers. Clones were sequenced by immunoSEQ multiplex PCR, and TCRdb holds only the in-frame ones, with some missing. Of 55,000 to 70,000 clones listed, about 82% are singletons. Sequenced here: CD4+ or CD8+ T cells sorted from blood, sampled in a trial of the OX40 agonist ivuxolimab. The receptors were gathered from an adult with an advanced solid tumor such as melanoma, head and neck, liver or kidney cancer. CDR3s include the opening cysteine and the closing phenylalanine or tryptophan.

TRBV21-1	TRBJ2-3	CATPPGDLTDTQYF
TRBV12-5	TRBJ2-5	CASGPGPSDQQETQYF
TRBV4-1	TRBJ1-1	CASSQDWAGDEAFF
TRBV28	TRBJ2-4	CASSFGPAKNIQCF
TRBV11-2	TRBJ2-5	CASGVAVRETQYF
TRBV27	TRBJ1-3	CASQDRSSGNTIYF
TRBV7-6	TRBJ2-2	CASSGQTIRNTGELFF
TRBV4-3	TRBJ1-3	CASSQGANSGNTIYF
TRBV19	TRBJ2-5	CASSIEGGRRETQYF
TRBV6-5	TRBJ2-7	CASSYANSLSYEQYF
TRBV9	TRBJ2-7	CASSVSPQGRYEQYF
TRBV11-3	TRBJ2-6	CASSLGRWGGRANVLTF
TRBV5-4	TRBJ2-3	CASTPGQVIDTQYF
TRBV27	TRBJ1-5	CASSLLADSNQPQHF
TRBV7-2	TRBJ2-5	CASSRSTSQETQYF
TRBV6-1	TRBJ2-1	CASSEGRAEQFF
TRBV4-1	TRBJ2-5	CASSFSPTSGGLQETQYF
TRBV9	TRBJ1-5	CASSSGTGYQPQHF
TRBV6-6	TRBJ1-6	CASSLGRYSPLHF
TRBV11-2	TRBJ2-3	CASSLGSGATQYF
TRBV7-3	TRBJ2-7	CASSLDGASYEQYF
TRBV7-3	TRBJ2-1	CASSTLAGVNEQFF
TRBV11-1	TRBJ1-1	CASSFSHLNTEAFF
TRBV7-2	TRBJ2-3	CASTRFTDTQYF
TRBV7-2	TRBJ1-5	CASSLVGRSNQPQHF
TRBV7-9	TRBJ1-1	CASSLPGGTEAFF